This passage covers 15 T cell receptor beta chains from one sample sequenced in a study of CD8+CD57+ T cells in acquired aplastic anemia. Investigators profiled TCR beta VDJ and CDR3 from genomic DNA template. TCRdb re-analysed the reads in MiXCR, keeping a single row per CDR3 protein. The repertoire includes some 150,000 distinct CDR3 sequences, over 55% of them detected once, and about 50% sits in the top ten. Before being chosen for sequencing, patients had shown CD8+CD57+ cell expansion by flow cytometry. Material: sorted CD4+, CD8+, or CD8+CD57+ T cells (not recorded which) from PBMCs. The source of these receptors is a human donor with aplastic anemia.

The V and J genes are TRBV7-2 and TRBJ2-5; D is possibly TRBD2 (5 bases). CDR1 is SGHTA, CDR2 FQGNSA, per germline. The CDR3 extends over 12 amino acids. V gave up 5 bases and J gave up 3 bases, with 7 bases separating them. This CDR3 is CASSRREETQYF. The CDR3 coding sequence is TGTGCCAGCAGCAGGCGGGAAGAGACCCAGTACTTC.

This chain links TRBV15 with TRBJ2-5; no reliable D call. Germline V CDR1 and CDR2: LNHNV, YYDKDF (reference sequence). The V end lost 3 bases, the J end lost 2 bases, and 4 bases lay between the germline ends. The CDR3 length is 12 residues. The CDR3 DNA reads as TGTGCCACCAGCAGGGTACAAGAGACCCAGTACTTC. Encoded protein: CATSRVQETQYF. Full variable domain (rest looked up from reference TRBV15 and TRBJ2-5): DAMVIQNPRYQVTQFGKPVTLSCSQTLNHNVMYWYQQKSSQAPKLLFHYYDKDFNNEADTPDNFQSRRPNTSFCFLDIRSPGLGDTAMYLCATSRVQETQYFGPGTRLLVL.

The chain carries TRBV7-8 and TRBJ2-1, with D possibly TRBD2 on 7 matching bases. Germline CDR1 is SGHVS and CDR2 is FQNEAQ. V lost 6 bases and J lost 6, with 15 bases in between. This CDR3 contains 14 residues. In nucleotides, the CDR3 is TGTGCCAGCAGGGACCATGGGGGGGCCAATGAGCAGTTCTTC. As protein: CASRDHGGANEQFF.

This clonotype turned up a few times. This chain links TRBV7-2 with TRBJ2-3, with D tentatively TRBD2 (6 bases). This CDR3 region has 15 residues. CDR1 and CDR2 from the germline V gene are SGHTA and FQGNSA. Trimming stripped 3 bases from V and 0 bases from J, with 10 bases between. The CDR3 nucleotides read TGTGCCAGCAGCTTGGCCGGGACTAGCACAGATACGCAGTATTTT. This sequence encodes CASSLAGTSTDTQYF.

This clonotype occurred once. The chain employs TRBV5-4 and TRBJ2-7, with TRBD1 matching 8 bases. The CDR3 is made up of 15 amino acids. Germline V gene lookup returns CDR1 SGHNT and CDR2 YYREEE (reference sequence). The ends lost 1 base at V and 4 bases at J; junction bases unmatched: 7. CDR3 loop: CASSLYPGGLYEQYF. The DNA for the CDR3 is TGTGCCAGCAGCTTGTACCCAGGGGGCTTATACGAGCAGTACTTC.

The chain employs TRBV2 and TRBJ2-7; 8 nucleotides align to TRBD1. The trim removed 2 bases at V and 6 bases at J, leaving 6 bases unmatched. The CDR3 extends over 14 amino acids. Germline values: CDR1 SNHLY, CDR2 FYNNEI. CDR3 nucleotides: TGTGCCAGCAGTGAAAGGACAGGGAGTCCCGAGCAGTACTTC. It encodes CASSERTGSPEQYF.

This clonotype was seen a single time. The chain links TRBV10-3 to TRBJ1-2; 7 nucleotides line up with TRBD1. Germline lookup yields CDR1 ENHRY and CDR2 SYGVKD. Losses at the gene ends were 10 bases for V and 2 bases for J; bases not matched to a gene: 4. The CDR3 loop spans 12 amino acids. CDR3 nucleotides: TGTGCCACCGCACAGGGGAACTATGGCTACACCTTC. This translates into CATAQGNYGYTF.

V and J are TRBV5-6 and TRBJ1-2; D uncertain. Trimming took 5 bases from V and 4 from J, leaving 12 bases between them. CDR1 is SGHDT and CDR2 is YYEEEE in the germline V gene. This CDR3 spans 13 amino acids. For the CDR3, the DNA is TGTGCCAGCAGGGCCGAGGGAGTCTATGGCTACACCTTC. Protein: CASRAEGVYGYTF.

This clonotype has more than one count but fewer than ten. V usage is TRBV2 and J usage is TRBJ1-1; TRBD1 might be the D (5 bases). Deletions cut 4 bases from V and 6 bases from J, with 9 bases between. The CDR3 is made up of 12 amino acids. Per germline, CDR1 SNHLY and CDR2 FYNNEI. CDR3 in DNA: TGTGCCAGCAGTGGAGGGGTCGCTGAAGCTTTCTTT. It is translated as CASSGGVAEAFF. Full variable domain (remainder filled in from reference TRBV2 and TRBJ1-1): EPEVTQTPSHQVTQMGQEVILRCVPISNHLYFYWYRQILGQKVEFLVSFYNNEISEKSEIFDDQFSVERPDGSNFTLKIRSTKLEDSAMYFCASSGGVAEAFFGQGTRLTVV.

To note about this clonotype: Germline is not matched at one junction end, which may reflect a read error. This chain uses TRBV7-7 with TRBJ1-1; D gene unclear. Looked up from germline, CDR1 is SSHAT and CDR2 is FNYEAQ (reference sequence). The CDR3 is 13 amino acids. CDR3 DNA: TGTGCTAGCAGCTTAGAGGCGGGCACTGAAGCTTTCTTT. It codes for CASSLEAGTEAFF. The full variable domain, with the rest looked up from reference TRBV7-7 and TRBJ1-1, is GAGVSQSPRYKVTKRGQDVTLRCDPISSHATLYWYQQALGQGPEFLTYFNYEAQPDKSGLPSDRFSAERPEGSISTLTIQRTEQRDSAMYRCASSLEAGTEAFFGQGTRLTVV.

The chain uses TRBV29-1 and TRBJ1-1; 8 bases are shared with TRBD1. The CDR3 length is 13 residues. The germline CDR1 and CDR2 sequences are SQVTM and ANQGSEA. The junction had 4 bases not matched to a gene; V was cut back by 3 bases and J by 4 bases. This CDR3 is CSVDDTGGTEAFF. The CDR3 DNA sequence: TGCAGCGTTGACGATACAGGGGGCACTGAAGCTTTCTTT.

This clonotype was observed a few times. CDR3 in DNA: TGCAGTGCTAGAGGTGGACTAGCACATGAGCAGTTCTTC. It is translated as CSARGGLAHEQFF. V gene TRBV20-1 combines with J gene TRBJ2-1, with 8 positions matching TRBD2. The germline V gene encodes CDR1 DFQATT and CDR2 SNEGSKA (reference sequence). V was clipped by 1 base and J by 8 bases; unmatched bases: 4. The CDR3 consists of 13 residues.

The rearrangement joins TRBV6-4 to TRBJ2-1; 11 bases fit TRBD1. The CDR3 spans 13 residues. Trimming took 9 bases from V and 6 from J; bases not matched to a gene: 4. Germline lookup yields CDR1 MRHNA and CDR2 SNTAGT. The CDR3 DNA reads TGTGCCAGTGCCGGGACAGGGGGCAATGAGCAGTTCTTC. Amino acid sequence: CASAGTGGNEQFF.

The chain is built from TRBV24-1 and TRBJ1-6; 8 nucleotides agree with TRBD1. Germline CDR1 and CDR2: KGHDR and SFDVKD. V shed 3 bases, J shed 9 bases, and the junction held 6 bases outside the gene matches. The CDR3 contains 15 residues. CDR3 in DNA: TGTGCCACCAGTGATGTGGGGACAGGCTCTTCACCCCTCCACTTT. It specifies CATSDVGTGSSPLHF.

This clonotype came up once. CDR3 bases: TGTGCCAGCAACCGGGACCCGGGCACAGATACGCAGTATTTT. Residues: CASNRDPGTDTQYF. The chain uses TRBV2 and TRBJ2-3, with D perhaps TRBD1 or TRBD2 (5 bases each). V lost 7 bases to trimming and J lost 1 base, with 12 bases between them. The germline V gene has CDR1 SNHLY and CDR2 FYNNEI. The CDR3 spans 14 residues.